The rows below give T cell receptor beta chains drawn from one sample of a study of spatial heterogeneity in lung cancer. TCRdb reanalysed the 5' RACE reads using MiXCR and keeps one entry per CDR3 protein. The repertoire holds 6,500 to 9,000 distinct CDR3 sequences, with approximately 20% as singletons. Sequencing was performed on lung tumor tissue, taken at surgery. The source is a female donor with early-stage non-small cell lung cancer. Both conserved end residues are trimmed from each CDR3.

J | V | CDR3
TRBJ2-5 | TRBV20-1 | SVLTGGRQETQY
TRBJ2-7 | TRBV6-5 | ASRSGSEQY
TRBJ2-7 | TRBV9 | ASSPRLAGYEQY
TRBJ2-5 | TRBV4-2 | ASSQDASLGAQY
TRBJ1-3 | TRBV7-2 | ASSPGGFQSGNTIY
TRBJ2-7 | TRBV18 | ASSPPWGSYEQY
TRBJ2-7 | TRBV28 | ASRGQGGSYEQY
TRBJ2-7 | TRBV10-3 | AISEGTAAYEQY
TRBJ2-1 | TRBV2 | ASTRPREFYNEQF
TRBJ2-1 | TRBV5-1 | ASSLDGQLYNEQF
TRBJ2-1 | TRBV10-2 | ASRPYNEQF
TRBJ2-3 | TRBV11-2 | ASSFLAVASTDTQY
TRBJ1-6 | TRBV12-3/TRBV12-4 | ASSLGAGIGNSPLH
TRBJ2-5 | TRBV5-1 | ASSEPGPPWETQY